The 18 T cell receptor beta chains reported below all come from one sample, sequenced in a study of shared T cell receptors in the human thymus. Profiled with immunoSEQ multiplex PCR; TCRdb holds only in-frame clones, not every one. The sample lists hundreds of thousands of clones, more than 75% occurring once. The same sample was also used in a study of human thymus T cells.

Material: thymocytes. The receptors stem from a boy under two years old with a congenital heart defect.

The chain uses TRBV10-1 and TRBJ2-7; TRBD2 is a possible D gene (6 bases). The germline V gene encodes CDR1 WNHNN and CDR2 SYGVQD (reference sequence). V shed 0 bases and J shed 4 bases, with 10 bases lying between them. There are 14 residues in the CDR3. Written as DNA, the CDR3 is TGCGCCAGCAGTGAGTCGGGACTGGCATACGAGCAGTACTTC. Translating gives CASSESGLAYEQYF.

Comments on this clone: This specimen includes other DNA sequences encoding the same CDR3. This chain joins TRBV13 and TRBJ1-1, with a possible D match to TRBD1 (5 bases). The CDR3 loop spans 12 amino acids. Germline V CDR1 and CDR2: PRHDT, FYEKMQ (reference sequence). V was pared by 0 bases and J by 7 bases, with 6 bases between. The CDR3 nucleotides are TGTGCCAGCAGCTTAGGGCAGGGTGAAGCTTTCTTT. Translation: CASSLGQGEAFF.

This clone was seen a single time. This sequence joins TRBV21-1 and TRBJ2-7; no check of the table's D call, TRBD2, against the DNA was made. TRBV21-1 is given as a pseudogene. There are 15 residues in the CDR3. CDR3 residues: CASSKYPGSSYEQYF. CDR3 in DNA: TGTGCCAGCAGCAAATATCCGGGTAGCTCCTACGAGCAGTACTTC.

With regard to this clone: The junction departs from the called germline gene at one end, perhaps through a read error. The V call is TRBV7-7, the J call TRBJ2-1; 9 bases fit TRBD2. CDR1 SSHAT and CDR2 FNYEAQ come from the germline V gene (reference sequence). The CDR3 covers 15 residues. The CDR3 spells CASSIGGLAGNEQFF. CDR3 nucleotide sequence: TGTGCTAGCAGCATCGGGGGGCTAGCGGGAAATGAGCAGTTCTTC.

This chain links TRBV11-2 with TRBJ2-7; 9 bases are a match to TRBD1. The CDR3 extends over 16 amino acids. Trimming removed 2 bases from V and 3 bases from J; junction bases left unmatched: 8. Germline V lookup: CDR1 SGHAT, CDR2 FQNNGV. The CDR3 DNA follows: TGTGCCAGCAGCTTACGCGGACAGGGGTCCGTCTACGAGCAGTACTTC. As protein: CASSLRGQGSVYEQYF.

The rearrangement links TRBV21-1 to TRBJ2-5; the DNA was not compared with TRBD1, the D call given in the table. TRBV21-1 is shown as a pseudogene. This CDR3 has 13 amino acids. CDR3 in DNA: TGTGCCAGCAGCCCGGGACAGGGTGAGACCCAGTACTTC. As protein: CASSPGQGETQYF.

The chain has TRBV4-3 and TRBJ2-5, with D unresolved. CDR3 size: 18 residues. Trimming stripped 3 bases from V and 5 bases from J, with 25 bases between. CDR1 is LGHNA and CDR2 is YSLEER in the germline V gene. The CDR3 coding sequence is TGCGCCAGCAGCCACCTGTGGCCCTCAGCGTCCCTCGGGGAGACCCAGTACTTC. Protein product: CASSHLWPSASLGETQYF.

In DNA, the CDR3 is TGTGCCAGCAGTTACGGGGGACAGGGCACAGATACGCAGTATTTT. This translates into CASSYGGQGTDTQYF. The V and J genes are TRBV6-5 and TRBJ2-3; 8 bases fit TRBD1. The V and J ends lost 2 bases and 1 base, in that order; junction bases with no gene match: 2. Germline loops: CDR1 MNHEY, CDR2 SVGAGI. The CDR3 has 15 amino acids.

V usage is TRBV4-2 and J usage is TRBJ2-7; 7 bases are shared with TRBD2. Germline V CDR1 and CDR2: LGHNA, YNFKEQ. V shed 1 base, J shed 5 bases, and the junction held 8 bases outside the gene matches. This CDR3 is 15 amino acids long. CDR3: CASSQVNMGGDEQYF. In DNA form, the CDR3 reads TGTGCCAGCAGCCAAGTAAATATGGGAGGGGACGAGCAGTACTTC.

V is TRBV7-3 and J is TRBJ2-4; TRBD2 agrees at 9 bases. Per germline, CDR1 SGHTA and CDR2 FQGTGA. Trimming removed 8 bases from V and 9 bases from J; junction bases left unmatched: 11. This CDR3 is built from 14 residues. CDR3 residues: CASAREAGGGIQYF. The CDR3 nucleotides are TGTGCCAGCGCGAGGGAAGCGGGAGGCGGCATTCAGTACTTC. Based on the CDR3 plus reference TRBV7-3 and TRBJ2-4, the full variable domain is GAGVSQTPSNKVTEKGKYVELRCDPISGHTALYWYRQSLGQGPEFLIYFQGTGAADDSGLPNDRFFAVRPEGSVSTLKIQRTERGDSAVYLCASAREAGGGIQYFGAGTRLSVL.

The V and J genes are TRBV14 and TRBJ2-4, with 9 bases fitting TRBD2. The CDR3 extends over 17 amino acids. Germline CDR1 is SGHDN and CDR2 is FVKESK. The V segment lost 0 bases and the J segment 5 bases; nucleotides outside the gene matches: 8. The CDR3 region is CASSQDTGLARENIQYF. The CDR3 DNA is TGTGCCAGCAGCCAAGATACAGGACTAGCGAGGGAAAACATTCAGTACTTC.

V usage is TRBV11-2 and J usage is TRBJ2-1, with a possible D match to TRBD2 (5 bases). Looked up from germline, CDR1 is SGHAT and CDR2 is FQNNGV. Deletions cut 4 bases from V and 0 bases from J, with 7 bases between. The CDR3 spans 14 residues. The CDR3 protein is CASSSSSSYNEQFF. CDR3 bases: TGTGCCAGCAGCTCTAGCAGCTCCTACAATGAGCAGTTCTTC.

V usage is TRBV9 and J usage is TRBJ1-1; the D is unclear. Germline CDR1 reads SGDLS; CDR2 reads YYNGEE. Trimming removed 5 bases from V and 3 bases from J, with 14 bases in between. This CDR3 spans 14 amino acids. The CDR3 here is CASSVDCFYTEAFF. The CDR3 nucleotides read TGTGCCAGCAGTGTGGACTGCTTCTACACTGAAGCTTTCTTT.

The chain couples TRBV19 to TRBJ2-2; TRBD2 might be the D (5 bases). The CDR3 is made up of 15 amino acids. CDR1 LNHDA and CDR2 SQIVND come from the germline V gene (reference sequence). With 3 bases removed from V and 3 bases from J, the gap between germline ends came to 11 bases. The CDR3 loop reads CASSMAGLHTGELFF. The CDR3 DNA follows: TGTGCCAGTAGTATGGCCGGACTCCACACCGGGGAGCTGTTTTTT.

The rearrangement uses TRBV29-1 and TRBJ2-2; 7 nucleotides agree with TRBD1. The CDR3 runs 13 residues. V trimming: 6 bases; J trimming: 7 bases; junction bases outside the gene matches: 8. Per germline, CDR1 SQVTM and CDR2 ANQGSEA. The CDR3 is CSVPTGVGGELFF. Here the CDR3 DNA reads TGCAGCGTACCCACAGGGGTGGGCGGGGAGCTGTTTTTT.

The V gene is TRBV4-3, the J gene TRBJ2-5; 7 nucleotides line up with TRBD2. The V gene end was trimmed by 0 bases and the J gene end by 0 bases; junction bases not matched to a gene: 13. This CDR3 is 19 amino acids long. The germline V gene has CDR1 LGHNA and CDR2 YSLEER. CDR3 protein: CASSQDNEAGGEDQETQYF. The CDR3 coding sequence is TGCGCCAGCAGCCAAGATAACGAAGCTGGGGGGGAGGACCAAGAGACCCAGTACTTC.

The J gene is TRBJ1-1, the V gene TRBV14, with D uncertain. CDR3 length: 15 residues. The V end lost 1 base, the J end lost 1 base, and 10 bases lay between the germline ends. CDR1 and CDR2 from the germline V gene are SGHDN and FVKESK. The CDR3 region is CASSQVMTPNTEAFF. The CDR3 coding sequence is TGTGCCAGCAGCCAAGTAATGACACCGAACACTGAAGCTTTCTTT. Combining the CDR3 with reference TRBV14 and TRBJ1-1 gives the whole variable domain EAGVTQFPSHSVIEKGQTVTLRCDPISGHDNLYWYRRVMGKEIKFLLHFVKESKQDESGMPNNRFLAERTGGTYSTLKVQPAELEDSGVYFCASSQVMTPNTEAFFGQGTRLTVV.

The genes are TRBV11-2 and TRBJ1-2, with D perhaps TRBD1 (6 bases). Germline V gene data show CDR1 as SGHAT and CDR2 as FQNNGV. The CDR3 loop spans 13 amino acids. Trimming took off 1 base at V and 7 bases at J, with 10 bases between the two ends. CDR3 nucleotide sequence: TGTGCCAGCAGCTTAGGGGAGGGGGGTGGCTACACCTTC. Translation: CASSLGEGGGYTF.